This T cell receptor (beta chain) was sequenced during a study of blood T cell repertoires in COVID-19. Looking at the study overall: COVID-19 samples, acute and convalescent, were from the United States, Italy and Spain. From T cells, B-cell-depleted T cells, or PBMCs came the material, which was cDNA or gDNA.

CDR1 and CDR2 from the germline V gene are SEHNR and FQNEAQ (reference sequence). CDR3 length: 15 residues. V was cut by 6 bases and J by 0 bases, with 14 bases left in between. Profiled with immunoSEQ multiplex PCR; TCRdb holds only in-frame clones, not every one. The sample carries about 210,000 clones, around 91% recorded once. The chain couples TRBV7-9 to TRBJ1-2; D is perhaps TRBD1 (5 bases). The sequence derives from a woman aged 40 to 49 with acute or convalescent COVID-19. Sequencing input: peripheral blood. In nucleotides, the CDR3 is TGTGCCAGCAGTTATCAGGGTTTAGCTAACTATGGCTACACCTTC. Its protein is CASSYQGLANYGYTF.